The 26 T cell receptor beta chains below were found in one sample sequenced in a study of cytomegalovirus exposure and HLA in healthy donors. The data were produced by immunoSEQ multiplex PCR, yet TCRdb's version contains in-frame clones alone and is incomplete. The sample includes some 49,000 clones, 92% of them seen just once. Material for sequencing was PBMCs. The receptors come from a man aged 18 to 29 in good health and CMV-seronegative.

The genes are TRBV19 and TRBJ2-2, with 7 bases lining up with TRBD2. CDR3 length: 16 residues. Germline values: CDR1 LNHDA, CDR2 SQIVND (reference sequence). With V trimmed by 3 bases and J by 6 bases, 10 bases remained unmatched. CDR3 sequence: CASSIGRTSVPGELFF. For the CDR3, the DNA is TGTGCCAGTAGTATTGGTAGAACTAGCGTCCCCGGGGAGCTGTTTTTT.

The genes are TRBV7-6 and TRBJ2-3; 11 nucleotides agree with TRBD2. Germline CDR1 SGHVS, CDR2 FNYEAQ. The V gene end was trimmed by 5 bases and the J gene end by 0 bases; junction bases not matched to a gene: 4. There are 16 residues in the CDR3. The CDR3 DNA is TGTGCCAGCAGCATCGTAGCGGGAGGGAGCACAGATACGCAGTATTTT. Its protein product is CASSIVAGGSTDTQYF.

This chain connects TRBV5-1 to TRBJ2-7; 14 nucleotides agree with TRBD2. The CDR3 extends over 17 amino acids. CDR1 and CDR2 (germline): SGHRS, YFSETQ. V was clipped by 0 bases and J by 0 bases; unmatched bases: 2. The CDR3 region has the DNA TGCGCCAGCAGCTTGGGACTAGCGGGAGGGCCCTCCTACGAGCAGTACTTC. Translation: CASSLGLAGGPSYEQYF. The full variable domain, in which reference TRBV5-1 and TRBJ2-7 provide the parts outside the CDR3, is KAGVTQTPRYLIKTRGQQVTLSCSPISGHRSVSWYQQTPGQGLQFLFEYFSETQRNKGNFPGRFSGRQFSNSRSEMNVSTLELGDSALYLCASSLGLAGGPSYEQYFGPGTRLTVT.

The CDR3 sequence is CASSLTTSATQETQYF. The DNA of the CDR3 is TGTGCCAGCAGCCTGACCACTAGCGCAACTCAAGAGACCCAGTACTTC. The V gene is TRBV11-3, the J gene TRBJ2-5; 7 nucleotides match TRBD2. With V trimmed by 5 bases and J by 2 bases, 11 bases remained unmatched. Germline-derived CDR1 and CDR2 are SGHNT and YENEEA. There are 16 residues in the CDR3.

The chain recombines TRBV6-5 with TRBJ1-5; TRBD1 matches at 9 bases. This CDR3 spans 14 amino acids. Germline V CDR1 and CDR2: MNHEY, SVGAGI. The J segment lost 6 bases and the V segment lost 6 bases, leaving 6 bases of the junction unmatched. For the CDR3, the DNA is TGTGCCAGCAGCCGGACAGGGGTGAGTCAGCCCCAGCATTTT. Encoded protein: CASSRTGVSQPQHF.

The rearrangement links TRBV4-1 to TRBJ1-3; D call uncertain. Trimming removed 3 bases from V and 2 bases from J, with 11 bases in between. This CDR3 comprises 15 residues. Germline V gene lookup returns CDR1 MGHRA and CDR2 YSYEKL. This chain's CDR3 is CASSHLGSPGNTIYF. For the CDR3, the DNA is TGCGCCAGCAGCCACCTCGGGTCGCCTGGAAACACCATATATTTT.

The chain joins TRBV5-1 to TRBJ2-3, with unresolved D. This CDR3 has 13 amino acids. The germline gives CDR1 SGHRS, CDR2 YFSETQ. V was shortened by 4 bases and J by 8 bases, with 14 bases between the two germline ends. In DNA form, the CDR3 reads TGCGCCAGCAGCCTCGACATGGCTGGTACGCAGTATTTT. Encoded protein: CASSLDMAGTQYF. The full variable domain, completed using reference TRBV5-1 and TRBJ2-3, is KAGVTQTPRYLIKTRGQQVTLSCSPISGHRSVSWYQQTPGQGLQFLFEYFSETQRNKGNFPGRFSGRQFSNSRSEMNVSTLELGDSALYLCASSLDMAGTQYFGPGTRLTVL.

The V and J genes are TRBV6-6 and TRBJ2-7; perhaps TRBD2 as D (6 bases). CDR1 MNHNY and CDR2 SVGAGI come from the germline V gene (reference sequence). The germline V and J ends were trimmed by 6 bases and 3 bases, with 12 bases remaining between them. The CDR3 extends over 13 amino acids. CDR3 in DNA: TGTGCCAGCAGCCGCGGGGTTAACTACGAGCAGTACTTC. Its translation is CASSRGVNYEQYF.

The V and J genes are TRBV18 and TRBJ2-4, with 9 bases identical to TRBD1. J gave up 3 bases and V 2 bases, and 5 bases lay outside the gene matches. The CDR3 totals 16 residues. From germline, CDR1 is KGHSH and CDR2 LQKENI. CDR3 sequence reads: CASSPRQGVGKNIQYF. Here the CDR3 DNA reads TGTGCCAGCTCACCAAGACAGGGGGTGGGCAAAAACATTCAGTACTTC.

V is TRBV2 and J is TRBJ2-6; 7 nucleotides line up with TRBD1. The germline gives CDR1 SNHLY, CDR2 FYNNEI. This CDR3 comprises 17 residues. V lost 6 bases, J lost 0 bases, and 8 bases stayed unmatched. CDR3 sequence (DNA): TGTGCCAGCAGGGGAAGGGGGCTGGGCTCTGGGGCCAACGTCCTGACTTTC. Its protein is CASRGRGLGSGANVLTF.

This clone occurred a few times. The J gene is TRBJ2-7, the V gene TRBV7-2; possibly TRBD2 for D (5 bases). Per the germline V gene, CDR1 is SGHTA and CDR2 is FQGNSA. V was pared by 5 bases and J by 6 bases, with 20 bases between. The CDR3 is made up of 15 amino acids. The CDR3 is CASSPGSNRVSEQYF. CDR3 nucleotides: TGTGCCAGCAGCCCTGGGAGCAACCGAGTATCCGAGCAGTACTTC.

The V gene is TRBV5-4, the J gene TRBJ2-7; D perhaps matches TRBD1 (6 bases). The V end was cut by 0 bases, the J end by 6 bases, with 13 bases between. The CDR3 totals 14 residues. Germline lookup yields CDR1 SGHNT and CDR2 YYREEE (reference sequence). The DNA of the CDR3 is TGTGCCAGCAGCTTGGCAGGGGCGTTTTCCGAGCAGTACTTC. It specifies CASSLAGAFSEQYF. Supplemented by reference TRBV5-4 and TRBJ2-7, the full variable domain reads ETGVTQSPTHLIKTRGQQVTLRCSSQSGHNTVSWYQQALGQGPQFIFQYYREEENGRGNFPPRFSGLQFPNYSSELNVNALELDDSALYLCASSLAGAFSEQYFGPGTRLTVT.

This clone was found once. The chain is built from TRBV30 and TRBJ2-1; 11 bases map to TRBD2. V dropped 4 bases and J dropped 10; count of bases not matched to a gene: 9. The CDR3 covers 14 residues. CDR1 GTSNPN and CDR2 SVGIG come from the germline V gene (reference sequence). For the CDR3, the DNA is TGTGCCTGGACGAACCTAGCGGGAGGAAAAGAGCAGTTCTTC. Residues: CAWTNLAGGKEQFF.

The CDR3 loop reads CASSLGLAGTQETQYF. CDR3 nucleotide sequence: TGTGCCAGCAGCTTGGGCCTAGCGGGGACCCAAGAGACCCAGTACTTC. This chain links TRBV5-4 with TRBJ2-5; 9 bases line up with TRBD2. This CDR3 is 16 amino acids long. The V segment lost 0 bases and the J segment 1 base; nucleotides outside the gene matches: 4. CDR1 and CDR2 from the germline V gene are SGHNT and YYREEE (reference sequence).

CDR3 DNA: TGCAGCGTTAGGACAGCCGGGGATACTGAAGCTTTCTTT. Amino acid sequence: CSVRTAGDTEAFF. The rearrangement joins TRBV29-1 to TRBJ1-1; tentative D call: TRBD1 (6 bases). The CDR3 is 13 residues long. Trimming removed 5 bases at V and 5 bases at J, with 15 bases between. Germline-derived CDR1 and CDR2 are SQVTM and ANQGSEA.

V gene TRBV11-2 combines with J gene TRBJ2-3, with 8 bases matching TRBD2. CDR1 is SGHAT and CDR2 is FQNNGV in the germline V gene. The V gene end was trimmed by 1 base and the J gene end by 3 bases; junction bases not matched to a gene: 12. The CDR3 loop spans 18 amino acids. This CDR3 reads CASSLVPLGAGGTDTQYF. As DNA, the CDR3 is TGTGCCAGCAGCTTAGTCCCCTTAGGGGCGGGAGGAACAGATACGCAGTATTTT.

V is TRBV7-9 and J is TRBJ2-1; 10 bases align to TRBD2. This CDR3 has 14 amino acids. The trim removed 5 bases at V and 7 bases at J, leaving 5 bases unmatched. From germline, CDR1 is SEHNR and CDR2 FQNEAQ (reference sequence). CDR3 region: CASSTLSGRNEQFF. Written as DNA, the CDR3 is TGTGCCAGCAGCACCCTTAGCGGGAGGAATGAGCAGTTCTTC.

This clone was picked up a small number of times. This chain connects TRBV7-8 to TRBJ2-3, with 10 bases fitting TRBD2. The CDR3 contains 16 residues. The junction had 5 bases not matched to a gene; V was cut back by 3 bases and J by 2 bases. Per the germline V gene, CDR1 is SGHVS and CDR2 is FQNEAQ. The CDR3 DNA follows: TGTGCCAGCAGCTTCCTAGCGGGGGCCCTCACAGATACGCAGTATTTT. This encodes CASSFLAGALTDTQYF.

The rearrangement uses TRBV7-3 and TRBJ2-7, with 8 bases that match TRBD1. There are 16 residues in the CDR3. J was trimmed by 3 bases and V by 4 bases; bases with no gene match: 11. Looked up from germline, CDR1 is SGHTA and CDR2 is FQGTGA. CDR3 nucleotide sequence: TGTGCCAGCAGCTCAGGATTACTAGGACAGGGCTACGAGCAGTACTTC. Its protein product is CASSSGLLGQGYEQYF.

The chain couples TRBV7-9 to TRBJ1-2; TRBD1 is a possible D gene (6 bases). Trimming left V 5 bases short and J 8 bases short, with 21 bases between. The CDR3 extends over 15 amino acids. Germline V gene data show CDR1 as SEHNR and CDR2 as FQNEAQ (reference sequence). The CDR3 nucleotides are TGTGCCAGCAGCCCTTCGGGTGTGGGGGCGCAAGGCTACACCTTC. It encodes CASSPSGVGAQGYTF.

The rearrangement joins TRBV5-5 to TRBJ1-1; tentative D call: TRBD1 (6 bases). This CDR3 has 14 residues. Trimming removed 4 bases from V and 1 base from J, with 11 bases in between. Per germline, CDR1 SGHKS and CDR2 YYEKEE (reference sequence). DNA of the CDR3: TGTGCCAGCAGCCGCCGGGACACGAACACTGAAGCTTTCTTT. Its translation: CASSRRDTNTEAFF.

The chain joins TRBV5-1 to TRBJ1-2; D unresolved. Trimming pared 4 bases from V and 4 bases from J, leaving 11 bases between. The V gene's germline CDR1 is SGHRS and CDR2 YFSETQ. The length of the CDR3 is 13 residues. For the CDR3, the DNA is TGCGCCAGCAGCCCGCCCGCGATCTATGGCTACACCTTC. Protein: CASSPPAIYGYTF.

The CDR3 reads CASSRDYLSYEQYF. The DNA of the CDR3 is TGTGCCAGCAGTCGGGACTACCTTTCCTACGAGCAGTACTTC. The V call is TRBV6-5, the J call TRBJ2-7, with 7 bases identical to TRBD2. The CDR3 length is 14 residues. V trimming: 5 bases; J trimming: 1 base; junction bases outside the gene matches: 5. In germline, CDR1 is MNHEY, CDR2 SVGAGI.

The chain links TRBV12-5 to TRBJ2-3, with TRBD2 identical over 9 bases. V gave up 5 bases and J gave up 10 bases; unmatched junction bases: 10. CDR1 is LGHNT and CDR2 is FRNRAP in the germline V gene. The CDR3 is 14 residues long. CDR3 in DNA: TGTGCTAGTGGTCCACTGGGCGGGAGGGCCCCGCAGTATTTT. Translation gives CASGPLGGRAPQYF.

This chain uses TRBV19 with TRBJ2-5; TRBD1 agrees at 12 bases. V gave up 6 bases and J gave up 5 bases; unmatched junction bases: 10. Germline lookup yields CDR1 LNHDA and CDR2 SQIVND (reference sequence). The CDR3 is 16 amino acids. CDR3 sequence (DNA): TGTGCCAGTAGGGACCAGGGACAGGGGGCAGGGGAGACCCAGTACTTC. The encoded protein is CASRDQGQGAGETQYF.

Notes on this clone: Other DNA sequences of this sample code for an identical CDR3. The V and J genes are TRBV6-4 and TRBJ1-1; D is unresolved. The V gene's germline CDR1 is MRHNA and CDR2 SNTAGT. V gave up 4 bases and J gave up 1 base, with 7 bases separating them. This CDR3 has 13 residues. In nucleotides, the CDR3 is TGTGCCAGCAGTGCGAGCCCGAACACTGAAGCTTTCTTT. It yields the protein CASSASPNTEAFF.